The following is a TCR beta chain sequence with its context. The data derive from a study of blood T cell repertoires in COVID-19. Whole-study context: From the United States, Italy and Spain came samples of acute and convalescent COVID-19. T cells, B-cell-depleted T cells, or PBMCs supplied cDNA or gDNA.

Original processing notes: Reference gene primer amplification gave nucleated cell count estimates. Using immunoSEQ multiplex PCR, the repertoire was profiled, and TCRdb retains in-frame clones only, with some absent. V and J calls and clone size are those listed in that table; D and trimming were worked out from the DNA. The data contain 140,000 to 150,000 clones, approximately 90% of them seen just once; the ten biggest clones take up around 3%. Between the trimmed V and J ends, which lost 1 base and 0 bases, there was a span of 15 bases. CDR3 length: 17 residues. Per germline, CDR1 MGHDK and CDR2 SYGVNS.

The source material was peripheral blood. This TCR was sampled from a man between 60 and 70 years old with active or convalescent COVID-19. This chain uses TRBV25-1 with TRBJ1-1; D is possibly TRBD1 (6 bases). The CDR3 loop reads CASSESPDTGMNTEAFF. CDR3 nucleotides: TGTGCCAGCAGTGAATCCCCTGACACAGGGATGAACACTGAAGCTTTCTTT.